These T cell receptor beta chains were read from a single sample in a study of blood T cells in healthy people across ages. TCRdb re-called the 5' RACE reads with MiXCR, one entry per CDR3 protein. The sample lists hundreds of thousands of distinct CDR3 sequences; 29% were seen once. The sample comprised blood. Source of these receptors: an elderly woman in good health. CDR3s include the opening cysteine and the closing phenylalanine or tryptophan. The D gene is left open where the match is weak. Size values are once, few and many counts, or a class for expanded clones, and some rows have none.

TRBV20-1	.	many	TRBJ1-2	TGCAGTGCTAGAACCACAGGCCAGGGCTACACCTTC	CSARTTGQGYTF
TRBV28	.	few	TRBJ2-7	TGTGCCAGCAGTTTATGGCCAGTCGGAGGGATGACCTACGAGCAGTACTTC	CASSLWPVGGMTYEQYF
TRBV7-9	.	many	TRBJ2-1	TGTGCCGAACAGGGGGAGGGTGAGCAGTTCTTC	CAEQGEGEQFF
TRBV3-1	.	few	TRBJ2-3	TGTGCCAGCAGCCAGCAGGGAACAGATGCGCAGTATTTT	CASSQQGTDAQYF
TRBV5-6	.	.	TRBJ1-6	TGTGCCAGCAGCCCCACCCCTGGGGGAAATTCACCCCTCCACTTT	CASSPTPGGNSPLHF
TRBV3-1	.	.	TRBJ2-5	TGTGCCAGCAGCTATAACGTGGGCGGCGGAGAGACCCAGTACTTC	CASSYNVGGGETQYF
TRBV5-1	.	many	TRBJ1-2	TGCGCCAGCAGCTTGTTGCAGGGGCCTAACTATGGCTACACCTTC	CASSLLQGPNYGYTF
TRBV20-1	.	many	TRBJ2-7	TGCAGTGCTAGTCCCCTACGGGGAACGGAGCAGTACTTC	CSASPLRGTEQYF
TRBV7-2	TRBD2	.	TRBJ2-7	TGTGCCTGCAGCTTAGAGCGGGCGACTAGCGGCTCCTACGAGCAGTACTTC	CACSLERATSGSYEQYF
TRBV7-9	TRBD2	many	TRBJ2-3	TGTGCCAGCAGCTTACTAGCGGGGGTCGCAGATACGCAGTATTTT	CASSLLAGVADTQYF
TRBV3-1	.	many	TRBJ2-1	TGTGCCAGCAGCCAAGATCTTCGGGGATCGCCCTACAATGAGCAGTTCTTC	CASSQDLRGSPYNEQFF
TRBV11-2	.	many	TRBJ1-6	TGTGCCAGCAGCTTACCCCTAGGGGTTACACCCCTCCACTTT	CASSLPLGVTPLHF
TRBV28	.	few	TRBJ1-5	TGTGCCAGCAGCCGAGGGGGGGAAGGACGCTATAGCAATCAGCCCCAGCATTTT	CASSRGGEGRYSNQPQHF
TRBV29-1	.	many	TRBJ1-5	TGCAGCGTTTCACAGGGAAGCAATCAGCCCCAGCATTTT	CSVSQGSNQPQHF
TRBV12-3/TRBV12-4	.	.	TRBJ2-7	TGTGCCAGCAGTCCCCGACAGAGTCTCGAGCAGTACTTC	CASSPRQSLEQYF
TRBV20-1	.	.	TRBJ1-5	TGCAGTGCTAGAGCCTCGGGACGAGATCAGCCCCAGCATTTT	CSARASGRDQPQHF
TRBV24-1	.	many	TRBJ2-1	TGTGCCACCAGTGACCGGGGGGCGCGGTACAATGAGCAGTTCTTC	CATSDRGARYNEQFF
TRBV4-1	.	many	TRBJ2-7	TGCGCCAGCAGCCAAGAGGCTATCTACTACGAGCAGTACTTC	CASSQEAIYYEQYF
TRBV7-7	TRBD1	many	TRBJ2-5	TGTGCCAGCAGCCGGGACAGGGGTGGAAGAGAGACCCAGTACTTC	CASSRDRGGRETQYF
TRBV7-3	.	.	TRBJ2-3	TGTGCCAGCAGCTTAGGACTAGGGGGCGGGGATACGCAGTATTTT	CASSLGLGGGDTQYF
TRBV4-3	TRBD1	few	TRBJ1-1	TGCGCCAGCAGCCAAGATCTTAGACAGGGGGCAGCTGAAGCTTTCTTT	CASSQDLRQGAAEAFF
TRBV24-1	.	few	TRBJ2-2	TGTGCCACCAGTTCCAAAGGGGGTTCGAACACCGGGGAGCTGTTTTTT	CATSSKGGSNTGELFF
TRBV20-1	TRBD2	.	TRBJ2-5	TGCAGTGCTAGGGATAGCGGGCAAGAGACCCAGTACTTC	CSARDSGQETQYF
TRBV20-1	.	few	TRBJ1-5	TGCAGTGCTAGAGTAGGGGTAAGCAATCAGCCCCAGCATTTT	CSARVGVSNQPQHF
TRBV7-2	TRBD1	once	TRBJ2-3	TGTGCCAGCACCCCGCAAGCAGGGGGCACGGATAAGCAGTATTTT	CASTPQAGGTDKQYF
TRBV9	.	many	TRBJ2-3	TGTGCCAGCAGCGTAGTGGCAGGACCCACGGGTACGCAGTATTTT	CASSVVAGPTGTQYF
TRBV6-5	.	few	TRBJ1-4	TGTGCCAGCAGTTACTCGTTCCAGAGCTTATCAACTAATGAAAAACTGTTTTTT	CASSYSFQSLSTNEKLFF
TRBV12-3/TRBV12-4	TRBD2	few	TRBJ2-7	TGTGCCAGCAGTTTATTAGCGGGAGGGAGCTCCTACAATGAGCAGTACTTC	CASSLLAGGSSYNEQYF
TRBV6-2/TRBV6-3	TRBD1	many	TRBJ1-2	TGTGCCAGCAGTTACGGACAGGGGGCTCCCCATGGCTACACCTTC	CASSYGQGAPHGYTF
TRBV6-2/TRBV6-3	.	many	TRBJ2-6	TGTGCCAGCAGTTACTCGAACTTGGTCGCTGGGGCCAACGTCCTGACTTTC	CASSYSNLVAGANVLTF
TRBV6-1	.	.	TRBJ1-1	TGTGCCAGCAGTGAATTGGGGAGAAGAGTTGAAGCTTTCTTT	CASSELGRRVEAFF
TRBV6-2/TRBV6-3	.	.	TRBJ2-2	TGTGCCACCAAGATGGCGGGGGCCCACACCGGGGAGCTGTTTTTT	CATKMAGAHTGELFF
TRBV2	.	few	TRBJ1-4	TGTGCCAGCAGGGCCGGCGCGGGCGCAACTAATGAAAAACTGTTTTTT	CASRAGAGATNEKLFF
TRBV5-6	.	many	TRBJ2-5	TGTGCCAGCAGTTTGCTCTCCCAAGAGACCCAGTACTTC	CASSLLSQETQYF